The 27 T cell receptor beta chains presented below share a single source sample, sequenced in a study of blood T cell repertoires in COVID-19. Generated by immunoSEQ multiplex PCR, the TCRdb table keeps only in-frame clones and is missing some. Of fewer than 200,000 clones detected, over 80% appear once; the ten largest clones hold approximately 4.8%. Sequenced sample: peripheral blood. These receptors were collected from a man aged 30-40 years with COVID-19, enrolled during active disease.

The gene calls are TRBV6-5 and TRBJ1-1; D is undetermined. Germline V gene lookup returns CDR1 MNHEY and CDR2 SVGAGI. V was cut by 3 bases and J by 2 bases, with 13 bases left in between. The CDR3 length is 15 residues. Here the CDR3 reads CASSYYRGGNTEAFF. The CDR3, as DNA: TGTGCCAGCAGTTATTACCGGGGTGGAAACACTGAAGCTTTCTTT.

This rearrangement joins TRBV5-1 to TRBJ1-2; 12 nucleotides align to TRBD1. Germline V lookup: CDR1 SGHRS, CDR2 YFSETQ. The CDR3 has 15 amino acids. V gave up 4 bases and J gave up 4 bases; unmatched junction bases: 5. The CDR3 spells CASSGGTGGGYGYTF. The CDR3 DNA is TGCGCCAGCAGCGGAGGGACAGGGGGCGGCTATGGCTACACCTTC.

The rearrangement joins TRBV7-2 to TRBJ2-7; TRBD2 matches at 7 bases. Germline V gene sequence: CDR1 SGHTA, CDR2 FQGNSA. Trimming cost V 6 bases and J 1 base; bases outside gene matches: 9. This CDR3 is 15 amino acids long. The CDR3 nucleotides read TGTGCCAGCAGTCTTACTAGCGCGGGGTCCTACGAGCAGTACTTC. It is translated as CASSLTSAGSYEQYF.

The chain joins TRBV7-8 to TRBJ1-2, with D unclear. V was clipped by 2 bases and J by 4 bases, with 11 bases between them. CDR3 length: 14 amino acids. In germline, CDR1 is SGHVS, CDR2 FQNEAQ. The CDR3 spells CASSLLGRAYGYTF. CDR3 bases: TGTGCCAGCAGCTTATTAGGGAGGGCCTATGGCTACACCTTC.

This chain links TRBV9 with TRBJ2-7, with D perhaps TRBD2 (5 bases). The germline gives CDR1 SGDLS, CDR2 YYNGEE. Trimming took off 4 bases at V and 3 bases at J, with 29 bases between the two ends. CDR3 length: 19 residues. CDR3 coding DNA: TGTGCCAGCAGCTACACAATTGCCGGGGTGGGAAGGAGCAACTACGAGCAGTACTTC. It yields the protein CASSYTIAGVGRSNYEQYF.

The V and J genes are TRBV9 and TRBJ1-2, with 10 bases lining up with TRBD1. In germline, CDR1 is SGDLS, CDR2 YYNGEE. This CDR3 is 15 amino acids long. The J segment lost 5 bases and the V segment lost 3 bases, leaving 7 bases of the junction unmatched. CDR3 coding DNA: TGTGCCAGCAGCGCCGCCGGGACAGGGGTATATGGCTACACCTTC. Translated: CASSAAGTGVYGYTF.

The chain uses TRBV7-6 and TRBJ2-1; D possibly corresponds to TRBD2 (6 bases). The CDR3 runs to 15 residues. In germline, CDR1 is SGHVS, CDR2 FNYEAQ. V shed 2 bases and J shed 8 bases, with 16 bases lying between them. CDR3 amino acids: CASSLTGSGGDEQFF. CDR3 nucleotide sequence: TGTGCCAGCAGCTTAACGGGCTCAGGAGGGGATGAGCAGTTCTTC.

The V call is TRBV5-5, the J call TRBJ1-6; the D gene is possibly TRBD1 (5 bases). Germline CDR1 SGHKS, CDR2 YYEKEE (reference sequence). CDR3 length: 17 residues. Trimming cost V 2 bases and J 7 bases, with 19 bases left between them. Here the CDR3 reads CASSFLRGGGLNSPLHF. In nucleotides, the CDR3 is TGTGCCAGCAGCTTTTTAAGGGGCGGCGGTCTCAATTCACCCCTCCACTTT.

The chain carries TRBV7-2 and TRBJ2-5; TRBD1 might be the D (6 bases). The CDR3 is 16 amino acids. The V end lost 0 bases, the J end lost 1 base, and 12 bases lay between the germline ends. Germline V gene sequence: CDR1 SGHTA, CDR2 FQGNSA. CDR3 coding DNA: TGTGCCAGCAGCTTAGCAGGGGGACGGGCCCAAGAGACCCAGTACTTC. Its translation is CASSLAGGRAQETQYF.

The genes are TRBV5-5 and TRBJ1-5; possible D gene TRBD1, 5 bases. CDR1 and CDR2 from the germline V gene are SGHKS and YYEKEE (reference sequence). Between the trimmed V and J ends, which lost 2 bases and 3 bases, there was a span of 12 bases. This CDR3 spans 15 amino acids. Here the CDR3 reads CASSFGGVFNQPQHF. DNA of the CDR3: TGTGCCAGCAGCTTCGGAGGGGTCTTCAATCAGCCCCAGCATTTT.

This chain connects TRBV9 to TRBJ2-1; 12 bases line up with TRBD2. This CDR3 is built from 16 residues. The germline gives CDR1 SGDLS, CDR2 YYNGEE. V lost 4 bases to trimming and J lost 5 bases; unmatched junction nucleotides: 7. The DNA for the CDR3 is TGTGCCAGCAGCTCGTTAGGACTAGCGGGAAACAATGAGCAGTTCTTC. Translated: CASSSLGLAGNNEQFF.

The chain uses TRBV20-1 and TRBJ2-7; D is unresolved. CDR3 length: 11 amino acids. Germline V lookup: CDR1 DFQATT, CDR2 SNEGSKA (reference sequence). The ends were cut back, 6 bases at V and 5 bases at J, with 11 bases in the middle. The CDR3 loop reads CSAAGAHEQYF. The CDR3 region has the DNA TGCAGTGCAGCCGGAGCCCACGAGCAGTACTTC.

This clone appeared once. The chain carries TRBV7-9 and TRBJ2-7; 10 bases align to TRBD2. Germline CDR1 is SEHNR and CDR2 is FQNEAQ (reference sequence). The ends lost 5 bases at V and 3 bases at J; junction bases unmatched: 10. The CDR3 spans 16 residues. This CDR3 reads CASSQNLLAGIYEQYF. CDR3 in DNA: TGTGCCAGCAGCCAGAATCTACTAGCGGGGATCTACGAGCAGTACTTC.

The chain couples TRBV7-6 to TRBJ1-3; TRBD1 might be the D (5 bases). This CDR3 contains 17 residues. Trimming stripped 5 bases from V and 2 bases from J, with 19 bases between. The V gene's germline CDR1 is SGHVS and CDR2 FNYEAQ. The CDR3 sequence is CASSPGGGFVTGNTIYF. The DNA for the CDR3 is TGTGCCAGCAGCCCCGGTGGGGGGTTTGTTACTGGAAACACCATATATTTT. Full variable domain (rest looked up from reference TRBV7-6 and TRBJ1-3): GAGVSQSPRYKVTKRGQDVALRCDPISGHVSLYWYRQALGQGPEFLTYFNYEAQQDKSGLPNDRFSAERPEGSISTLTIQRTEQRDSAMYRCASSPGGGFVTGNTIYFGEGSWLTVV.

The chain is built from TRBV27 and TRBJ2-5, with D perhaps matching TRBD1 (5 bases). The CDR3 loop spans 16 amino acids. V lost 1 base, J lost 5 bases, and 17 bases lay in between. Per the germline V gene, CDR1 is MNHEY and CDR2 is SMNVEV (reference sequence). This chain's CDR3 is CASSLLGGRVKETQYF. Written as DNA, the CDR3 is TGTGCCAGCAGTTTATTAGGTGGCAGGGTGAAGGAGACCCAGTACTTC.

This clone was seen a single time. This rearrangement joins TRBV29-1 to TRBJ1-3; 7 bases match TRBD1. With 6 bases clipped from V and 2 bases from J, the junction kept 10 bases outside the gene matches. The CDR3 extends over 15 amino acids. Germline V gene lookup returns CDR1 SQVTM and CDR2 ANQGSEA. The DNA of the CDR3 is TGCAGCGTCCGGACAGGTTGGCCGACTGGAAACACCATATATTTT. Its translation is CSVRTGWPTGNTIYF.

The chain is built from TRBV4-2 and TRBJ2-1; D perhaps matches TRBD2 (6 bases). Germline lookup yields CDR1 LGHNA and CDR2 YNFKEQ. Deletions cut 0 bases from V and 0 bases from J, with 12 bases between. This CDR3 spans 17 amino acids. The CDR3 DNA reads as TGTGCCAGCAGCCAAGATCAGGGTAGCGGCTCCTACAATGAGCAGTTCTTC. It is translated as CASSQDQGSGSYNEQFF.

This chain links TRBV3-1 (or the pseudogene TRBV3-2) with TRBJ2-5, with 9 nucleotides matching TRBD1. Trimming cost V 6 bases and J 4 bases; bases outside gene matches: 3. Per germline, CDR1 LGHDT and CDR2 YNNKEL (reference sequence). This CDR3 spans 13 amino acids. CDR3 DNA: TGTGCCAGCAGAAGACAGGGGGTAGAGACCCAGTACTTC. As protein: CASRRQGVETQYF.

This chain joins TRBV5-6 and TRBJ2-7; 10 positions match TRBD1. The ends lost 3 bases at V and 2 bases at J; junction bases unmatched: 2. Per the germline V gene, CDR1 is SGHDT and CDR2 is YYEEEE. CDR3 length: 14 amino acids. CDR3 DNA: TGTGCCAGCAGCTGGGACAGGGGCGCCTACGAGCAGTACTTC. This codes for CASSWDRGAYEQYF.

J is TRBJ1-1 and V is TRBV19; TRBD1 agrees at 12 bases. V lost 7 bases and J lost 11; bases outside the gene matches: 14. This CDR3 has 15 amino acids. The germline gives CDR1 LNHDA, CDR2 SQIVND (reference sequence). CDR3 protein: CASNRDRGLRGSAFF. CDR3 nucleotides: TGTGCCAGTAATAGGGACAGGGGGCTTAGGGGCTCGGCTTTCTTT.

V and J are TRBV28 and TRBJ2-3; D is undetermined. CDR1 is MDHEN, CDR2 SYDVKM, per germline. This CDR3 contains 17 residues. V shed 3 bases and J shed 0 bases, with 16 bases lying between them. In nucleotides, the CDR3 is TGTGCCAGCAGTTTCGGGTCGAATGCGTTTAGCACAGATACGCAGTATTTT. Its translation is CASSFGSNAFSTDTQYF.

The chain employs TRBV24-1 and TRBJ1-4, with TRBD1 matching over 7 bases. V lost 0 bases to trimming and J lost 7 bases; unmatched junction nucleotides: 7. Germline V gene data show CDR1 as KGHDR and CDR2 as SFDVKD. CDR3 size: 16 residues. CDR3 nucleotide sequence: TGTGCCACCAGTGATTTGGCCCCGGGGACAGCTGAAAAACTGTTTTTT. It is translated as CATSDLAPGTAEKLFF.

This chain uses TRBV7-2 with TRBJ2-7; 12 bases match TRBD1. CDR1 SGHTA and CDR2 FQGNSA come from the germline V gene. The length of the CDR3 is 15 residues. V was clipped by 5 bases and J by 2 bases; unmatched bases: 4. The CDR3 region is CASSPGTGGTYEQYF. The CDR3 DNA is TGTGCCAGCAGCCCCGGGACAGGGGGCACCTACGAGCAGTACTTC.

The chain has TRBV27 and TRBJ2-7, with TRBD2 matching 7 bases. With V trimmed by 3 bases and J by 3 bases, 8 bases remained unmatched. CDR3 length equals 15 residues. Germline assignment: CDR1 MNHEY and CDR2 SMNVEV (reference sequence). This chain's CDR3 is CASSFGTGDYYEQYF. As DNA, the CDR3 is TGTGCCAGCAGTTTCGGGACGGGGGACTACTACGAGCAGTACTTC.

The CDR3 nucleotides read TGTGCCAGCTCACGGTACGCAGGAAGCACCGGGGAGCTGTTTTTT. Translated: CASSRYAGSTGELFF. This chain joins TRBV18 and TRBJ2-2, with D unclear. Trimming left V 4 bases short and J 4 bases short, with 13 bases between. This CDR3 is built from 15 residues. Germline V lookup: CDR1 KGHSH, CDR2 LQKENI.

V and J are TRBV5-4 and TRBJ2-6; TRBD2 matches at 13 bases. Trimming cost V 5 bases and J 0 bases; bases outside gene matches: 2. This CDR3 is 17 amino acids long. Germline loops: CDR1 SGHNT, CDR2 YYREEE (reference sequence). CDR3 residues: CASRRLAGGSGANVLTF. In DNA form, the CDR3 reads TGTGCCAGCAGAAGACTAGCGGGGGGCTCTGGGGCCAACGTCCTGACTTTC.

The chain links TRBV5-1 to TRBJ1-5, with D tentatively TRBD1 (6 bases). Germline assignment: CDR1 SGHRS and CDR2 YFSETQ. The CDR3 has 17 residues. V was pared by 3 bases and J by 2 bases, with 18 bases between. The CDR3 region is CASSSDPRGAGNQPQHF. The CDR3 DNA reads as TGCGCCAGCAGCTCGGATCCCAGGGGAGCTGGCAATCAGCCCCAGCATTTT.